This TCR beta chain is from a study of cytotoxic CD8 clonotypes in ibrutinib-treated CLL. In this sample, this clone turned up a few times. J lost 4 bases, V lost 10 bases, and 10 bases had no gene match. The CDR3 loop spans 14 amino acids. CDR1 LNHDA and CDR2 SQIVND come from the germline V gene (reference sequence). Only in-frame clones appear in the TCRdb table, and some are missing; sequencing was by immunoSEQ multiplex PCR. The sample has approximately 130,000 clones; 84% are singletons. The sequencing used PBMCs, collected after 24 months of ibrutinib treatment. J is TRBJ2-1 and V is TRBV19, with 7 nucleotides matching TRBD2. This TCR was recovered from a human donor with chronic lymphocytic leukemia. The chain's CDR3 is CATSRPSGYNEQFF. CDR3 DNA: TGTGCCACCTCTAGGCCTAGCGGATACAATGAGCAGTTCTTC.